The entry below describes one T cell receptor beta chain. All enrollees were roughly 18 to 89 years old and from some 24 US areas. The study assigned cohorts using participant-reported clinical history. Participants in the exposed group had met a COVID-19 case in the 2 weeks before joining the study. The record originates from a study of blood T cell repertoires in COVID-19. The method was immunoSEQ multiplex PCR; TCRdb's version includes in-frame clones alone and lacks a portion of them. Of 430,000 or so clones listed, roughly 84% are singletons. Trimming left V 0 bases short and J 2 bases short, with 8 bases between. There are 14 residues in the CDR3. Germline loops: CDR1 SGHRS, CDR2 YFSETQ.

The sequence derives from a woman between 18 and 30 years old who had been exposed to COVID-19. The rearrangement links TRBV5-1 to TRBJ1-2; perhaps TRBD1 as D (5 bases). Material: PBMCs or T cells enriched from blood (not recorded which). The CDR3: CASSLGGLNYGYTF. The CDR3 coding sequence is TGCGCCAGCAGCTTGGGGGGACTCAACTATGGCTACACCTTC.